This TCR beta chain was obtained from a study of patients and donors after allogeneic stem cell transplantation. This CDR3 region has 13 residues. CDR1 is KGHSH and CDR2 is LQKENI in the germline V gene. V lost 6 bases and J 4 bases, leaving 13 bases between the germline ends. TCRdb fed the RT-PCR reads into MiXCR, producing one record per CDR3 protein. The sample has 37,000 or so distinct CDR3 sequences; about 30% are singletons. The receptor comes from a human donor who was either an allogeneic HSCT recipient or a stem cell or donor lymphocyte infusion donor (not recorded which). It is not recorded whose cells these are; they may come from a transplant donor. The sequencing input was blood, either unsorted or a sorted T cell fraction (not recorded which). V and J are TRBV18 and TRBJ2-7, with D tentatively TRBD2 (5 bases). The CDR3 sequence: CASSGLPGYEQYF. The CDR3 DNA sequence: TGTGCCAGCTCTGGACTCCCCGGGTACGAGCAGTACTTC. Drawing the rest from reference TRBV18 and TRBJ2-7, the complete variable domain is NAGVMQNPRHLVRRRGQEARLRCSPMKGHSHVYWYRQLPEEGLKFMVYLQKENIIDESGMPKERFSAEFPKEGPSILRIQQVVRGDSAAYFCASSGLPGYEQYFGPGTRLTVT.